This TCR beta chain was profiled in a study of CD8 T cells in ankylosing spondylitis. Findings and limits, study-wide: About eight highly homologous variants made up a TCR beta motif that seemed to typify ankylosing spondylitis blood. Disease-linked clones bore a CD8+ phenotype, appearing relatively rarely in peripheral blood.

The germline V gene has CDR1 MDHEN and CDR2 SYDVKM. The V end lost 6 bases, the J end lost 7 bases, and 12 bases lay between the germline ends. The CDR3 covers 13 residues. Quantitative barcoded 5'-RACE was used to prepare TCR beta libraries. From the 5' RACE reads, TCRdb called clonotypes with MiXCR, one entry per CDR3 protein. This sample has 700,000 to 850,000 distinct CDR3 sequences; 10% to 15% occur once, and the top ten carry 0.51%. Notes on this clonotype: Its antigen is still unknown.

Sequenced sample: blood, either unsorted or a sorted T cell fraction (not recorded which). This chain joins TRBV28 and TRBJ1-4; D remains ambiguous. This clonotype was obtained from a male donor with ankylosing spondylitis. CDR3 bases: TGTGCCAGCAGGTCCGGGATCTTTGAAAAACTGTTTTTT. The encoded protein is CASRSGIFEKLFF.